The 21 T cell receptor beta chains given below trace back to one sample, sequenced in a study of CD8 T cells in ankylosing spondylitis. TCRdb processed the 5' RACE reads anew with MiXCR; each CDR3 protein has one entry. The table shows a few hundred thousand distinct CDR3 sequences, with more than 9% occurring only once. Sequencing input: blood, either unsorted or a sorted T cell fraction (not recorded which). Receptors were obtained from a female donor with ankylosing spondylitis or in good health (not recorded which).

This clonotype was recorded many times. The CDR3, as DNA: TGCAGTCTCGCGACTAGCGGGAGTCGGCATGAGCAGTTCTTC. Translating gives CSLATSGSRHEQFF. The V call is TRBV20-1, the J call TRBJ2-1; TRBD2 agrees at 12 bases. Trimming at V came to 8 bases and at J to 8 bases, leaving 10 bases not matched to a gene. CDR1 is DFQATT and CDR2 is SNEGSKA in the germline V gene (reference sequence). The CDR3 totals 14 residues.

The chain joins TRBV28 to TRBJ2-1; perhaps TRBD2 as D (6 bases). CDR3 size: 17 residues. The germline V and J ends were trimmed by 6 bases and 7 bases, with 25 bases remaining between them. Germline V lookup: CDR1 MDHEN, CDR2 SYDVKM. The CDR3 DNA sequence: TGTGCCAGCAGAGACCTTCGGGACTCCCCGGAGGGGAATGAGCAGTTCTTC. Translated, it gives CASRDLRDSPEGNEQFF.

This clonotype was observed many times. V usage is TRBV15 and J usage is TRBJ2-7, with 8 nucleotides matching TRBD2. Germline CDR1 is LNHNV and CDR2 is YYDKDF (reference sequence). The junction had 4 bases not matched to a gene; V was cut back by 5 bases and J by 4 bases. This CDR3 spans 13 amino acids. CDR3 DNA sequence: TGTGCCACCAGCGTCGGGAGGGGGTACGAGCAGTACTTC. Protein: CATSVGRGYEQYF.

This clonotype came up many times. V is TRBV4-3 and J is TRBJ2-7; 9 bases map to TRBD1. The CDR3 is 18 residues long. Germline assignment: CDR1 LGHNA and CDR2 YSLEER. The V gene end was trimmed by 1 base and the J gene end by 2 bases; junction bases not matched to a gene: 12. This CDR3 is CASSQALPSGTGPYEQYF. CDR3 DNA sequence: TGCGCCAGCAGCCAAGCTCTACCTTCCGGGACAGGGCCCTACGAGCAGTACTTC.

This clonotype was counted ten times or more. The rearrangement links TRBV6-5 to TRBJ2-7, with D possibly matching TRBD1 (6 bases). The V end was cut by 4 bases, the J end by 4 bases, with 8 bases between. Germline CDR1 is MNHEY and CDR2 is SVGAGI. The CDR3 loop spans 12 amino acids. This chain's CDR3 is CASSSQGYEQYF. The DNA of the CDR3 is TGTGCCAGCAGTTCCCAGGGGTACGAGCAGTACTTC.

This clonotype was counted ten times or more. This chain joins TRBV7-6 and TRBJ2-5; D is ambiguous. Germline CDR1 and CDR2: SGHVS and FNYEAQ. CDR3 length: 11 amino acids. Trimming removed 1 base at V and 7 bases at J, with 4 bases between. The CDR3 loop reads CASSLEVTQYF. CDR3 DNA sequence: TGTGCCAGCAGCTTAGAGGTGACCCAGTACTTC.

This clonotype was found many times. The chain is built from TRBV5-1 and TRBJ2-1, with D possibly called TRBD1 or TRBD2 (6 bases each). Germline-derived CDR1 and CDR2 are SGHRS and YFSETQ. The length of the CDR3 is 13 residues. V lost 3 bases to trimming and J lost 4 bases, with 8 bases between them. CDR3 nucleotides: TGCGCCAGCAGCTGGGGGGCGTACAATGAGCAGTTCTTC. Its protein is CASSWGAYNEQFF.

The sample holds many counts of this clonotype. The rearrangement uses TRBV5-1 and TRBJ2-3; 14 bases fit TRBD2. Germline V gene lookup returns CDR1 SGHRS and CDR2 YFSETQ. V lost 1 base and J lost 1; bases outside the gene matches: 8. The CDR3 is 19 residues long. The CDR3 sequence: CASSLPRTSGGRGTDTQYF. The CDR3 region has the DNA TGCGCCAGCAGCTTGCCACGGACTAGCGGGGGGCGCGGCACAGATACGCAGTATTTT.

This clonotype showed up many times. This chain links TRBV10-3 with TRBJ2-7; 9 nucleotides align to TRBD1. The J segment lost 2 bases and the V segment lost 5 bases, leaving 7 bases of the junction unmatched. Germline lookup yields CDR1 ENHRY and CDR2 SYGVKD. CDR3 length equals 15 residues. CDR3 region: CAISPGTGPTYEQYF. CDR3 in DNA: TGTGCCATCAGTCCCGGGACAGGGCCGACCTACGAGCAGTACTTC.

In this sample, this clonotype turned up many times. The genes are TRBV7-8 and TRBJ1-1, with a possible D match to TRBD1 (5 bases). This CDR3 has 15 residues. Trimming pared 1 base from V and 2 bases from J, leaving 11 bases between. Germline V lookup: CDR1 SGHVS, CDR2 FQNEAQ. The CDR3 nucleotides are TGTGCCAGCAGCTTAGAAGCAGGGATAAACACTGAAGCTTTCTTT. This codes for CASSLEAGINTEAFF.

This rearrangement joins TRBV28 to TRBJ1-2; D not resolved. Deletions cut 3 bases from V and 2 bases from J, with 7 bases between. The CDR3 consists of 13 residues. Germline values: CDR1 MDHEN, CDR2 SYDVKM. The CDR3 DNA follows: TGTGCCAGCAGTTTGGCCCCCAACTATGGCTACACCTTC. It translates to CASSLAPNYGYTF.

The sample holds many counts of this clonotype. V is TRBV20-1 and J is TRBJ1-5, with a tentative D call TRBD1 (6 bases). The V gene's germline CDR1 is DFQATT and CDR2 SNEGSKA (reference sequence). The CDR3 spans 15 residues. V dropped 1 base and J dropped 0 bases, with 10 bases sitting between them. The CDR3 DNA is TGCAGTGCTAGAGGGGACAAGTATAGCAATCAGCCCCAGCATTTT. This gives the protein CSARGDKYSNQPQHF.

The chain couples TRBV29-1 to TRBJ1-2; TRBD1 might be the D (6 bases). The germline V gene encodes CDR1 SQVTM and CDR2 ANQGSEA. The V end lost 3 bases, the J end lost 4 bases, and 12 bases lay between the germline ends. This CDR3 has 13 residues. CDR3 bases: TGCAGCGTTGACAACAGGGCCCCCTATGGCTACACCTTC. It specifies CSVDNRAPYGYTF.

The J gene is TRBJ2-5, the V gene TRBV6-6, with D possibly being TRBD1 (5 bases). Germline V gene lookup returns CDR1 MNHNY and CDR2 SVGAGI (reference sequence). The V end was cut by 8 bases, the J end by 5 bases, with 12 bases between. The CDR3 loop spans 12 amino acids. This chain's CDR3 is CASAGRVETQYF. CDR3 DNA: TGTGCCAGCGCAGGGCGTGTGGAGACCCAGTACTTC.

This clonotype was detected ten times or more. The chain links TRBV24-1 to TRBJ2-3; 11 positions match TRBD1. CDR1 is KGHDR, CDR2 SFDVKD, per germline. This CDR3 region has 16 residues. J was trimmed by 7 bases and V by 4 bases; bases with no gene match: 9. The CDR3 sequence: CATSDGQGANGYTQYF. The CDR3 bases are TGTGCCACCAGTGACGGACAGGGGGCCAACGGGTATACGCAGTATTTT.

The chain combines TRBV5-5 with TRBJ2-1; the match to TRBD2 covers 8 bases. The germline CDR1 and CDR2 sequences are SGHKS and YYEKEE (reference sequence). The CDR3 sequence is 15 residues long. V shed 1 base and J 5 bases; nucleotides not matched to a gene: 5. Here the CDR3 reads CASSLTGGRDNEQFF. In DNA, the CDR3 is TGTGCCAGCAGCTTGACGGGGGGGCGGGACAATGAGCAGTTCTTC. The full variable domain, completed using reference TRBV5-5 and TRBJ2-1, is DAGVTQSPTHLIKTRGQQVTLRCSPISGHKSVSWYQQVLGQGPQFIFQYYEKEERGRGNFPDRFSARQFPNYSSELNVNALLLGDSALYLCASSLTGGRDNEQFFGPGTRLTVL.

This clonotype was recorded at least ten times. J is TRBJ2-2 and V is TRBV24-1, with 8 bases lining up with TRBD1. The CDR3 is 16 residues long. Germline V gene sequence: CDR1 KGHDR, CDR2 SFDVKD. Germline trimming cut 4 bases from V and 4 bases from J; bases unmatched to any gene: 7. In DNA, the CDR3 is TGTGCCACCAGTGACCTCGGACAGGGTACCACCGGGGAGCTGTTTTTT. The encoded protein is CATSDLGQGTTGELFF.

This clonotype was counted only a few times. The CDR3 loop reads CASSPGRRYSNQPQHF. CDR3 in DNA: TGTGCCAGCAGCCCGGGCAGGCGCTATAGCAATCAGCCCCAGCATTTT. The chain carries TRBV6-1 and TRBJ1-5; D ambiguous. From germline, CDR1 is MNHNS and CDR2 SASEGT. V lost 6 bases, J lost 0 bases, and 15 bases lay in between. The CDR3 spans 16 residues.

The V and J genes are TRBV28 and TRBJ1-1; D unresolved. Germline V gene data show CDR1 as MDHEN and CDR2 as SYDVKM. The CDR3 is 15 residues long. The V and J ends lost 6 bases and 1 base respectively, with 15 bases between them. This CDR3 is CASRTTALRNTEAFF. In DNA form, the CDR3 reads TGTGCCAGCAGAACAACTGCCCTTAGGAACACTGAAGCTTTCTTT.

At least ten counts were recorded for this clonotype. The chain combines TRBV28 with TRBJ1-2; a weak D match, TRBD1 (6 bases). V was cut by 6 bases and J by 2 bases, with 7 bases left in between. Germline V gene data show CDR1 as MDHEN and CDR2 as SYDVKM. The CDR3 covers 12 residues. The CDR3 sequence: CASRDSNYGYTF. The CDR3 coding sequence is TGTGCCAGCAGGGACAGCAACTATGGCTACACCTTC.

This clonotype showed up just a few times. This chain uses TRBV6-4 with TRBJ2-1, with 7 bases aligning to TRBD2. V shed 0 bases and J 7 bases; nucleotides not matched to a gene: 3. The CDR3 spans 14 residues. Germline CDR1 MRHNA, CDR2 SNTAGT. The CDR3 coding sequence is TGTGCCAGCAGTGACTCCACGGGGGGTAATGAGCAGTTCTTC. Translated, it gives CASSDSTGGNEQFF.